This TCR beta chain was recorded in a study of blood T cell repertoires in COVID-19. Study details: Researchers got acute and convalescent COVID-19 samples from the United States, Italy and Spain. T cells, B-cell-depleted T cells, or PBMCs supplied cDNA or gDNA.

With regard to this clone: In the same sample, other DNA sequences code for this CDR3.

Authors' methods: The assay estimated nucleated cells by amplifying reference gene primers. Produced via immunoSEQ multiplex PCR; TCRdb's table is partial and in-frame only. Clone size and V and J calls were adopted from that table, with D and trimming inferred from the DNA. The sample yields fewer than 400,000 clones, approximately 86% seen once. The CDR3 has 13 residues. Trimming took 3 bases from V and 5 from J, leaving 10 bases between them. Germline V gene data show CDR1 as ENHRY and CDR2 as SYGVKD. This clonotype was sampled from a human donor in a cohort sampled during active COVID-19. The rearrangement links TRBV10-3 to TRBJ2-5; TRBD1 is a possible D gene (6 bases). The sequencing sample was made of peripheral blood. The CDR3: CAISDGGGETQYF. The CDR3 nucleotides read TGTGCCATCAGTGATGGGGGCGGGGAGACCCAGTACTTC.